This T cell receptor (beta chain) was obtained from a study of T cell repertoires in cytomegalovirus infection. TCRdb called the reads again in MiXCR, with one record for every CDR3 protein. The sample has approximately 910,000 distinct CDR3 sequences; around 32% are singletons. About this clonotype: What it binds is not known.

Germline CDR1 is ENHRY and CDR2 is SYGVKD. The CDR3 has 14 residues. With 7 bases removed from V and 4 bases from J, the gap between germline ends came to 13 bases. This rearrangement joins TRBV10-3 to TRBJ2-2; maybe TRBD1 (6 bases). The sample was cultured CD8+ T cells from PBMCs, taken from culture after CMV antigen stimulation. The sequence derives from a human donor in good health (CMV status not recorded). Some clones in this sample may be carry-over from other donors' samples. Here the CDR3 DNA reads TGTGCCATCAAGGGGGAAGGGAGCACCGGGGAGCTGTTTTTT. Its translation is CAIKGEGSTGELFF.